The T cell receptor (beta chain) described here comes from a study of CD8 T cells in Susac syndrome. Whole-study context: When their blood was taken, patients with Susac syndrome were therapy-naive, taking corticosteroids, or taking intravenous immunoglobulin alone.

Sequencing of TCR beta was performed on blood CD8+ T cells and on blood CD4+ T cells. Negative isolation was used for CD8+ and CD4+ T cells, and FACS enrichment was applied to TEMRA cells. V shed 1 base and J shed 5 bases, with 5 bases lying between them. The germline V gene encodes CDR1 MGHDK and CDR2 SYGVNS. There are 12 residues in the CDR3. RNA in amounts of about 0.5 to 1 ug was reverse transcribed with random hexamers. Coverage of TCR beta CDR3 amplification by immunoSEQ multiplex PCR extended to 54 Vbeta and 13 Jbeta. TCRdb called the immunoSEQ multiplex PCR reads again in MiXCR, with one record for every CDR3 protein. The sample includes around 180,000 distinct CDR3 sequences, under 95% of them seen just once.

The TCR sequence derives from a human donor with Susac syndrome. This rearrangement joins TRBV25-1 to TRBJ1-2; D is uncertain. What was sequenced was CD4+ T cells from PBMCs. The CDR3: CASSESLYGYTF. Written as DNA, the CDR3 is TGTGCCAGCAGTGAATCCTTGTATGGCTACACCTTC.